This T cell receptor (beta chain) came from a study of T cell responses to AZD1222 COVID-19 vaccine (dated by TCRdb to the early 2020s). A note on the overall study: AZD1222 recipients with second doses at about 4 weeks or about 12 weeks were pooled, because spike-specific TCR depth and breadth did not differ between schedules. TCR sequencing was performed for roughly 240 trial participants, of whom about 200 were given two doses of AZD1222 and around 25 were given two doses of MenACWY control vaccine. Trial participants were enrolled into age subgroups of 18-55, 56-69 and 70-plus years, which contained 148, 28 and 57 TCR-sequenced participants, respectively.

The intended sense of this specimen's time point label: baseline before first vaccination. The vaccinee samples were drawn from two UK trials, COV001 and COV002, one of which was a single-blind randomized controlled phase 2/3 trial testing AZD1222 (ChAdOx1 nCoV-19) in healthy adults. Trial participant PBMC samples were collected at day 0 and day 28 after the second dose for TCRbeta chain sequencing. Unmatched junction bases come to 4, with V trimmed by 7 bases and J by 1 base. The CDR3 sequence holds 13 residues, the cysteine and phenylalanine included. The entry retains the CDR3 DNA only, 39 bases that are in frame from base 1. The germline V gene provides CDR1 MDHEN and CDR2 SYDVKM. Concerning this clone itself: Its antigen is currently not known. The input lacks base qualities; no much larger clone sits a single base away.

Study-wide findings and limitations: Participants were mostly white British, with more females than males. The authors suggested clonal diversity may have been underestimated. Because no day 14 peak-response samples were available, repertoires were characterized only after the peak T cell response. A significant rise in spike-specific TCR breadth and depth was observed after two AZD1222 doses relative to day 0 and relative to MenACWY recipients. Nearly half of unique spike-specific TCRs reportedly recognized epitopes outside regions mutated in the B.1.351 and B.1.1.7 variants. Conclusions about previously exposed vaccinees are limited, since just a handful of AZD1222 recipients were seropositive for SARS-CoV-2 at baseline. Vaccine-associated CD4 TCRs spanned the whole spike protein, with dominant responses in regions 160-218 and 743-854. The 56-69-year group was small, and its depth increase did not reach significance, likely because of low power.

The CDR3 regions of human TCRbeta chains were analyzed by immunosequencing. The source study handled its data this way. TCRs in the repertoires were matched against a reference library of SARS-CoV-2-specific TCRs that had been generated with the MIRA antigen-specificity platform. Breadth meant the fraction of unique TCRs that were SARS-CoV-2-associated, whereas depth meant the fraction of total T cells that were SARS-CoV-2-associated. Using the MIRA data, each spike-specific TCR was assigned both to the spike region to which the TCR was reactive and to a CD4 or CD8 class. Log10-transformed breadth and depth values were compared by one-way ANOVA with Sidak's multiple comparisons tests. The source is immuneACCESS, and TCRdb retained only in-frame sequences with V and J called. Part of the clones is not carried over; for the studies checked, unresolved V genes explain less than half of this, and the remainder is unexplained. The V and J calls and clone size come from that table; D and trimming were worked out from the DNA. Across this sample there are roughly 120,000 clones, with 81% seen only once. The ten largest clonotypes hold approximately 4.6% of the sample.

The source was peripheral blood, collected on day 0 of AZD1222 vaccination. This receptor was taken from an adult in good health. This chain joins TRBV28 to TRBJ2-7, with 7 bases aligning to TRBD2. The CDR3 in this case is CASTQRGSYEQYF. The DNA reads as follows: TGTGCCAGCACCCAGCGGGGATCCTACGAGCAGTACTTC.